One and the same sample provided the 9 T cell receptor beta chains below, sequenced in a study of radiotherapy plus CTLA-4 blockade in lung cancer. Clones were sequenced by immunoSEQ multiplex PCR, and TCRdb holds only the in-frame ones, with some missing. In the table there are roughly 75,000 clones, under 80% of which are singletons. Sequenced material: peripheral blood, taken from a patient treated with radiotherapy plus ipilimumab. Receptors originate from a human donor with non-small cell lung cancer whose response to radiotherapy plus ipilimumab could not be evaluated. Some clones in this sample may be carry-over from other donors' samples.

The V gene is TRBV27, the J gene TRBJ1-3, with D possibly TRBD1 on 5 matching bases. Deletions cut 4 bases from V and 3 bases from J, with 7 bases between. This CDR3 comprises 13 residues. CDR1 is MNHEY and CDR2 is SMNVEV in the germline V gene (reference sequence). CDR3 bases: TGTGCCAGCAGTTCAGGGTTTGGAAACACCATATATTTT. Protein sequence: CASSSGFGNTIYF.

This clone turned up a few times. The chain employs TRBV7-9 and TRBJ1-3, with D perhaps matching TRBD1 (5 bases). The CDR3 extends over 14 amino acids. V was pared by 4 bases and J by 4 bases, with 11 bases between. Germline V gene lookup returns CDR1 SEHNR and CDR2 FQNEAQ (reference sequence). CDR3 coding DNA: TGTGCCAGCAGCTACGTAGGGGTAGGAAACACCATATATTTT. It yields the protein CASSYVGVGNTIYF.

The rearrangement joins TRBV18 to TRBJ1-2; D is perhaps TRBD1 (6 bases). CDR1 is KGHSH, CDR2 LQKENI, per germline. Trimming pared 5 bases from V and 8 bases from J, leaving 12 bases between. This CDR3 spans 12 amino acids. CDR3 in DNA: TGTGCCAGCTCAGGGCAGGGGAAAGGCTACACCTTC. This sequence encodes CASSGQGKGYTF.

The J gene is TRBJ1-1, the V gene TRBV6-5; D is perhaps TRBD1 (5 bases). CDR3 length equals 13 residues. The V gene lost 6 bases and the J gene lost 3 bases, with 11 bases spanning the gap. The V gene's germline CDR1 is MNHEY and CDR2 SVGAGI. The CDR3 region is CASSMQGYTEAFF. In DNA form, the CDR3 reads TGTGCCAGCAGCATGCAGGGCTACACTGAAGCTTTCTTT.

The genes are TRBV7-9 and TRBJ1-1; a possible D gene is TRBD1 (5 bases). The V and J ends lost 4 bases and 7 bases respectively, with 16 bases between them. Looked up from germline, CDR1 is SEHNR and CDR2 is FQNEAQ (reference sequence). The CDR3 runs to 14 residues. The CDR3 loop is CASSSGTLQGEAFF. CDR3 nucleotide sequence: TGTGCCAGCAGCTCTGGGACTTTGCAAGGTGAAGCTTTCTTT.

This chain joins TRBV28 and TRBJ1-6; D is unresolved. The length of the CDR3 is 13 residues. V was clipped by 1 base and J by 9 bases, with 7 bases between them. The germline gives CDR1 MDHEN, CDR2 SYDVKM. CDR3 DNA sequence: TGTGCCAGCAGTTTATCTTTCCGTTCACCCCTCCACTTT. Its protein is CASSLSFRSPLHF.

The V call is TRBV10-3, the J call TRBJ1-3; 12 bases agree with TRBD1. The CDR3 is made up of 14 amino acids. Trimming at V came to 11 bases and at J to 8 bases, leaving 10 bases not matched to a gene. Looked up from germline, CDR1 is ENHRY and CDR2 is SYGVKD. CDR3 sequence (DNA): TGTGCCTCGGCCGGGACAGGGGGCTCAGACACCATATATTTT. It encodes CASAGTGGSDTIYF.

The genes are TRBV29-1 and TRBJ2-7; the D gene is possibly TRBD1 (6 bases). Germline values: CDR1 SQVTM, CDR2 ANQGSEA. This CDR3 contains 12 residues. Trimming removed 4 bases from V and 5 bases from J, with 12 bases in between. The CDR3 protein is CSVGRHRDEQYF. The CDR3 DNA follows: TGCAGCGTTGGCCGTCACAGGGACGAGCAGTACTTC.

This clone was seen once. The chain combines TRBV7-2 with TRBJ1-2; tentatively, D is TRBD1 (6 bases). Germline V gene data show CDR1 as SGHTA and CDR2 as FQGNSA. The CDR3 has 15 amino acids. Trimming left V 2 bases short and J 4 bases short, with 14 bases between. As DNA, the CDR3 is TGTGCCAGCAGCTTACAGGGGAGCGGGGGCTATGGCTACACCTTC. Translating gives CASSLQGSGGYGYTF.